One and the same sample provided the 28 T cell receptor beta chains below, sequenced in a study of T cell repertoires in cytomegalovirus infection. A single record per CDR3 protein comes from TCRdb applying MiXCR to the reads. The sample contains under 350,000 distinct CDR3 sequences, over 7.5% of which appear only once. What was sequenced was PBMCs. The receptor set was obtained from a human donor in good health (CMV status not recorded). Some clones in this sample may be carry-over from other donors' samples.

This clonotype occurred many times. V is TRBV18 and J is TRBJ1-2, with unresolved D. The ends were cut back, 1 base at V and 3 bases at J, with 9 bases in the middle. The CDR3 has 14 residues. Germline assignment: CDR1 KGHSH and CDR2 LQKENI. CDR3 nucleotides: TGTGCCAGCTCACCACAGGCTGGGGACTATGGCTACACCTTC. Encoded protein: CASSPQAGDYGYTF.

The CDR3, as DNA: TGTGCCAGCGGGCTAGGACCGAATCAGCCCCAGCATTTT. This encodes CASGLGPNQPQHF. The chain carries TRBV6-2 or TRBV6-3 and TRBJ1-5; D is ambiguous. CDR1 and CDR2 (germline): MNHEY, SVGEGT. Trimming cost V 8 bases and J 4 bases, with 12 bases left between them. CDR3 length: 13 residues.

This clonotype has a handful of counts. The J gene is TRBJ2-1, the V gene TRBV11-2; D unclear. This CDR3 region has 15 residues. Germline CDR1 is SGHAT and CDR2 is FQNNGV. Trimming removed 5 bases from V and 1 base from J, with 12 bases in between. CDR3 region: CASSLEIGSYNEQFF. CDR3 nucleotide sequence: TGTGCCAGCAGCCTGGAGATAGGGTCCTACAATGAGCAGTTCTTC.

This clonotype has at least ten counts. The chain joins TRBV7-2 to TRBJ2-2; D is possibly TRBD1 (5 bases). Germline lookup yields CDR1 SGHTA and CDR2 FQGNSA. V lost 2 bases to trimming and J lost 0 bases, with 10 bases between them. The CDR3 runs to 16 residues. The CDR3 reads CASSLKYRPNTGELFF. CDR3 bases: TGTGCCAGCAGCTTAAAATACAGGCCGAACACCGGGGAGCTGTTTTTT.

This clonotype was seen only a few times. The chain employs TRBV20-1 and TRBJ1-5; D is perhaps TRBD1 (6 bases). V gave up 4 bases and J gave up 5 bases, with 12 bases separating them. In germline, CDR1 is DFQATT, CDR2 SNEGSKA (reference sequence). The CDR3 runs 13 residues. CDR3 nucleotide sequence: TGCAGTGCTAAGGGGGGGACGGATCAGCCCCAGCATTTT. Translating gives CSAKGGTDQPQHF.

The sample holds many counts of this clonotype. For the CDR3, the DNA is TGCAGTGCTAGGCACGGTAATTCACCCCTCCACTTT. Its translation: CSARHGNSPLHF. This sequence joins TRBV20-1 and TRBJ1-6; D not certain. The CDR3 consists of 12 residues. The V gene's germline CDR1 is DFQATT and CDR2 SNEGSKA (reference sequence). V shed 3 bases and J shed 6 bases, with 6 bases lying between them.

CDR3 DNA sequence: TGTGCCAGCAGCTTAAGAAGTTCCGTTTTTGCAACTAATGAAAAACTGTTTTTT. Residues: CASSLRSSVFATNEKLFF. The J gene is TRBJ1-4, the V gene TRBV7-8; unclear D gene. V gave up 2 bases and J gave up 0 bases, with 16 bases separating them. The CDR3 covers 18 residues. Germline V gene data show CDR1 as SGHVS and CDR2 as FQNEAQ.

The CDR3 spells CASSQPGTVGGYTF. For the CDR3, the DNA is TGTGCCAGCAGCCAACCTGGGACAGTTGGTGGCTACACCTTC. The V call is TRBV14, the J call TRBJ1-2, with TRBD1 matching over 7 bases. The CDR3 runs to 14 residues. Trimming removed 2 bases from V and 7 bases from J; junction bases left unmatched: 7. The germline gives CDR1 SGHDN, CDR2 FVKESK.

The rearrangement uses TRBV3-1 and TRBJ2-1; 7 positions agree with TRBD2. Per germline, CDR1 LGHDT and CDR2 YNNKEL (reference sequence). CDR3 length equals 15 residues. V shed 4 bases and J 5 bases; nucleotides not matched to a gene: 8. CDR3 residues: CASSLPRGSHNEQFF. For the CDR3, the DNA is TGTGCCAGCAGCCTACCGCGGGGGTCCCACAATGAGCAGTTCTTC.

This rearrangement joins TRBV5-1 to TRBJ1-4; D is unresolved. The CDR3 totals 15 residues. V gave up 5 bases and J gave up 0 bases, with 11 bases separating them. Germline CDR1 is SGHRS and CDR2 is YFSETQ. CDR3: CASRRFPATNEKLFF. DNA for the CDR3: TGCGCCAGCAGAAGGTTCCCTGCAACTAATGAAAAACTGTTTTTT.

At least ten counts were recorded for this clonotype. The rearrangement uses TRBV24-1 and TRBJ2-1; the D call may be TRBD1 or TRBD2 (5 bases each). V lost 2 bases and J 5 bases, leaving 12 bases between the germline ends. The CDR3 sequence is 15 residues long. Germline CDR1 KGHDR, CDR2 SFDVKD. CDR3 DNA: TGTGCCACCAGTGATTCGGGGCGAGGGGACAATGAGCAGTTCTTC. This encodes CATSDSGRGDNEQFF.

This clonotype was picked up many times. The V call is TRBV7-7, the J call TRBJ2-2; 10 nucleotides match TRBD1. The CDR3 contains 15 residues. V trimming: 3 bases; J trimming: 2 bases; junction bases outside the gene matches: 0. The germline V gene encodes CDR1 SSHAT and CDR2 FNYEAQ (reference sequence). CDR3 in amino acids: CASSLTGGNTGELFF. CDR3 DNA: TGTGCCAGCAGCTTGACAGGGGGCAACACCGGGGAGCTGTTTTTT.

This clonotype was observed a few times. The CDR3 region is CASSSRGGGMETQYF. The CDR3 DNA reads TGTGCCAGCAGCTCAAGGGGTGGGGGAATGGAGACCCAGTACTTC. The chain combines TRBV7-3 with TRBJ2-5, with D perhaps assigned TRBD1 or TRBD2 (5 bases each). This CDR3 comprises 15 residues. The germline V and J ends were trimmed by 4 bases and 5 bases, with 17 bases remaining between them. The V gene's germline CDR1 is SGHTA and CDR2 FQGTGA.

The rearrangement links TRBV2 to TRBJ2-1; D call uncertain. Germline V gene lookup returns CDR1 SNHLY and CDR2 FYNNEI. Between the trimmed V and J ends, which lost 5 bases and 4 bases, there was a span of 18 bases. CDR3 length: 16 amino acids. CDR3 sequence reads: CASSSQQSRAYNEQFF. CDR3 sequence (DNA): TGTGCCAGCAGTTCACAACAGTCTAGGGCATACAATGAGCAGTTCTTC.

This clonotype was detected many times. The CDR3 DNA sequence: TGTGCCAGCAGCTTATTACAGGTTGGAATGAACACTGAAGCTTTCTTT. This encodes CASSLLQVGMNTEAFF. This chain connects TRBV7-8 to TRBJ1-1; weak D call: TRBD1 (5 bases). CDR3 size: 16 residues. Germline lookup yields CDR1 SGHVS and CDR2 FQNEAQ. Trimming took 2 bases from V and 0 from J, leaving 13 bases between them.

This clonotype was picked up a small number of times. This rearrangement joins TRBV12-5 to TRBJ2-7; 9 bases align to TRBD1. V dropped 6 bases and J dropped 5; count of bases not matched to a gene: 5. The CDR3 spans 13 residues. Germline loops: CDR1 LGHNT, CDR2 FRNRAP. CDR3: CASGIQGAHEQYF. The CDR3 region has the DNA TGTGCTAGTGGAATACAGGGGGCCCACGAGCAGTACTTC. The complete variable domain, with remaining parts taken from reference TRBV12-5 and TRBJ2-7, reads DARVTQTPRHKVTEMGQEVTMRCQPILGHNTVFWYRQTMMQGLELLAYFRNRAPLDDSGMPKDRFSAEMPDATLATLKIQPSEPRDSAVYFCASGIQGAHEQYFGPGTRLTVT.

In this sample, this clonotype turned up a few times. The chain links TRBV6-2 or TRBV6-3 to TRBJ1-1, with no clear D. CDR1 is MNHEY, CDR2 SVGEGT, per germline. The CDR3 has 11 amino acids. Trimming took off 10 bases at V and 1 base at J, with 7 bases between the two ends. The CDR3: CATSENTEAFF. DNA for the CDR3: TGTGCCACCTCGGAGAACACTGAAGCTTTCTTT.

This clonotype was seen more than once but under ten times. The chain carries TRBV25-1 and TRBJ2-3; no clear D gene. CDR1 is MGHDK, CDR2 SYGVNS, per germline. Trimming pared 6 bases from V and 2 bases from J, leaving 18 bases between. CDR3 size: 16 residues. This chain's CDR3 is CASSENIKKLTDTQYF. The CDR3 coding sequence is TGTGCCAGCAGCGAGAATATTAAGAAACTCACAGATACGCAGTATTTT.

This clonotype was seen a handful of times. The chain links TRBV15 to TRBJ2-1; no clear D. The CDR3 runs to 12 residues. V dropped 1 base and J dropped 5 bases, with 3 bases sitting between them. The V gene's germline CDR1 is LNHNV and CDR2 YYDKDF (reference sequence). The chain's CDR3 is CATSRGNNEQFF. CDR3 in DNA: TGTGCCACCAGCAGAGGTAACAATGAGCAGTTCTTC.

This clonotype was counted a few times. The chain has TRBV10-3 and TRBJ2-7, with D perhaps assigned TRBD1 or TRBD2 (5 bases each). Germline CDR1 ENHRY, CDR2 SYGVKD. The CDR3 contains 15 residues. V was pared by 5 bases and J by 2 bases, with 16 bases between. CDR3 bases: TGTGCCATCAGTTTGGTGGGGGAAGAGGCCTACGAGCAGTACTTC. This codes for CAISLVGEEAYEQYF.

The genes are TRBV5-6 and TRBJ2-1; D gene uncertain. The germline CDR1 and CDR2 sequences are SGHDT and YYEEEE. Trimming left V 4 bases short and J 10 bases short, with 12 bases between. The CDR3 loop spans 12 amino acids. CDR3 protein: CASSPPGREQFF. In DNA form, the CDR3 reads TGTGCCAGCAGCCCTCCTGGGCGCGAGCAGTTCTTC.

This clonotype was seen only a few times. This chain joins TRBV28 and TRBJ2-5, with a tentative D call TRBD1 (6 bases). The CDR3 is 16 amino acids. V lost 4 bases, J lost 1 base, and 16 bases lay in between. Germline lookup yields CDR1 MDHEN and CDR2 SYDVKM. Written as DNA, the CDR3 is TGTGCCAGCAGTTCCCAAGGCAGGGGCCCCCAAGAGACCCAGTACTTC. It encodes CASSSQGRGPQETQYF.

This clonotype was counted at least ten times. This chain uses TRBV28 with TRBJ2-3; 8 bases are a match to TRBD2. The J segment lost 7 bases and the V segment lost 11 bases, leaving 11 bases of the junction unmatched. In germline, CDR1 is MDHEN, CDR2 SYDVKM. The CDR3 loop spans 13 amino acids. The CDR3 here is CAVPGSGRNTQYF. CDR3 nucleotide sequence: TGTGCCGTCCCAGGGAGCGGGAGAAATACGCAGTATTTT.

This clonotype was seen a handful of times. The rearrangement uses TRBV7-2 and TRBJ2-2; 12 bases agree with TRBD2. Trimming took 5 bases from V and 7 from J; bases not matched to a gene: 5. The CDR3 spans 15 residues. Germline loops: CDR1 SGHTA, CDR2 FQGNSA. The chain's CDR3 is CASSPSGGANGELFF. The CDR3 nucleotides read TGTGCCAGCAGCCCTAGCGGGGGGGCCAACGGGGAGCTGTTTTTT.

CDR3 in amino acids: CASSLEGQAYEQYF. The CDR3 region has the DNA TGCGCCAGCAGCTTGGAAGGACAGGCGTACGAGCAGTACTTC. This chain connects TRBV5-1 to TRBJ2-7; 7 nucleotides line up with TRBD1. Per the germline V gene, CDR1 is SGHRS and CDR2 is YFSETQ. This CDR3 comprises 14 residues. Germline trimming cut 0 bases from V and 4 bases from J; bases unmatched to any gene: 4.

Many counts were recorded for this clonotype. The chain recombines TRBV29-1 with TRBJ2-2; D is unclear. Germline V CDR1 and CDR2: SQVTM, ANQGSEA. CDR3 size: 14 residues. V dropped 4 bases and J dropped 3 bases, with 12 bases sitting between them. The CDR3 region is CSVGFNRDTGELFF. The CDR3 region has the DNA TGCAGCGTTGGGTTTAACAGAGACACCGGGGAGCTGTTTTTT.

V usage is TRBV11-3 and J usage is TRBJ2-1; D remains ambiguous. The V end lost 2 bases, the J end lost 5 bases, and 7 bases lay between the germline ends. CDR1 is SGHNT, CDR2 YENEEA, per germline. This CDR3 spans 13 amino acids. CDR3: CASSLFNDNEQFF. CDR3 sequence (DNA): TGTGCCAGCAGCTTATTTAACGACAATGAGCAGTTCTTC. The complete variable domain, with remaining parts taken from reference TRBV11-3 and TRBJ2-1, reads EAGVVQSPRYKIIEKKQPVAFWCNPISGHNTLYWYLQNLGQGPELLIRYENEEAVDDSQLPKDRFSAERLKGVDSTLKIQPAELGDSAVYLCASSLFNDNEQFFGPGTRLTVL.

This clonotype was picked up many times. The chain carries TRBV25-1 and TRBJ1-6; 7 positions agree with TRBD1. With 7 bases clipped from V and 5 bases from J, the junction kept 2 bases outside the gene matches. This CDR3 has 13 residues. CDR1 and CDR2 from the germline V gene are MGHDK and SYGVNS. CDR3 bases: TGTGCCAGCAAACAGGGGCATAATTCACCCCTCCACTTT. Amino acids: CASKQGHNSPLHF.